This T cell receptor beta chain was sequenced in a study of blood T cell repertoires in COVID-19. About the study: The origin of the acute and convalescent COVID-19 samples was the United States, Italy and Spain. PBMCs, B-cell-depleted T cells, or T cells provided the cDNA or gDNA that made up the material.

The CDR3 extends over 13 amino acids. V lost 4 bases and J lost 3, with 10 bases in between. Germline CDR1 is LGHNA and CDR2 is YSLEER. In the original analysis: How many nucleated cells were present was estimated from reference gene primer amplification. TCRdb keeps only in-frame clones here, not all; method: immunoSEQ multiplex PCR. Clone size and the V and J calls come from that table; the DNA yielded D and trimming. The sample carries 70,000 to 90,000 clones, 75% to 95% recorded once. Sequencing was performed on peripheral blood. The chain combines TRBV4-3 with TRBJ2-7; maybe TRBD2 (6 bases). This receptor was obtained from a human donor in a cohort sampled during active COVID-19. As DNA, the CDR3 is TGCGCCAGCAGCCGCGGGGAAGACTACGAGCAGTACTTC. Residues: CASSRGEDYEQYF.